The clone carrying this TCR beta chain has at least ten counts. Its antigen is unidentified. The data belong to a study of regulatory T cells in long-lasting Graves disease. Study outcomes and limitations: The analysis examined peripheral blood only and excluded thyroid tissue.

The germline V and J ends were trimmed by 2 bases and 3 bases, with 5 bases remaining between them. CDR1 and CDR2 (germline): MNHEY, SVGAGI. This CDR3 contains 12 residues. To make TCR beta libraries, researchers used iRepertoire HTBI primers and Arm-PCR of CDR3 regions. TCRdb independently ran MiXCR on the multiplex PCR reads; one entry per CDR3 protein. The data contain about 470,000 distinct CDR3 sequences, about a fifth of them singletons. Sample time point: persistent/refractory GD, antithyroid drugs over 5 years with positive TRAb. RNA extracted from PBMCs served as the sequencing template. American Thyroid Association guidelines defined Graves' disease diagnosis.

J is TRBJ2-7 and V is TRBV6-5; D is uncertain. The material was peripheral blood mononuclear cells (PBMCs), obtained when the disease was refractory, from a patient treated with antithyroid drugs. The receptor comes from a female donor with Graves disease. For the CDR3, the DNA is TGTGCCAGCAGTTACGTAAACTACGAGCAGTACTTC. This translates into CASSYVNYEQYF.